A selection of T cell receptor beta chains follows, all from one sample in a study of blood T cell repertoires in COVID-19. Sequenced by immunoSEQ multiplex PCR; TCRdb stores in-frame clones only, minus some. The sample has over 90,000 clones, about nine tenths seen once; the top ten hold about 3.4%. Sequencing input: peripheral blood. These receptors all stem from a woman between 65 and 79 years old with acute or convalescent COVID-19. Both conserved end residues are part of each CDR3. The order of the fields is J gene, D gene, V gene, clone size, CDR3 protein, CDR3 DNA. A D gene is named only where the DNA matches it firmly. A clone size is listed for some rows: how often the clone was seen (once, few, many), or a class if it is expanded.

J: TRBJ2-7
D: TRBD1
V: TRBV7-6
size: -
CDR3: CASSSGTGGTFNEQYF
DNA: TGTGCCAGCAGCTCCGGGACAGGGGGTACCTTTAACGAGCAGTACTTC

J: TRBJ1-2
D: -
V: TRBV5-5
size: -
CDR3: CASSLIFPTPDGYTF
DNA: TGTGCCAGCAGCTTGATTTTTCCCACACCTGATGGCTACACCTTC

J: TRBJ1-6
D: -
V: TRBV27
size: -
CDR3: CASSYGDNSPLHF
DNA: TGTGCCAGCAGTTACGGGGATAATTCACCCCTCCACTTT

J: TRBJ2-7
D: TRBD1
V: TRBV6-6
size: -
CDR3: CASSYGGTGGDEQYF
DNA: TGTGCCAGCAGTTACGGCGGGACAGGGGGCGACGAGCAGTACTTC

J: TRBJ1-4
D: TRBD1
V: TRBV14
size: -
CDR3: CASSLRTGMNEKLFF
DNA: TGTGCCAGCAGCCTCAGGACAGGGATGAATGAAAAACTGTTTTTT

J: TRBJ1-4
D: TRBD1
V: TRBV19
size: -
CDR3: CASRPQGARTNEKLFF
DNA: TGTGCCAGTAGGCCTCAGGGGGCGCGGACTAATGAAAAACTGTTTTTT

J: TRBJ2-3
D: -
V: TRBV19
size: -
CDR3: CASSIALPDTQYF
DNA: TGTGCCAGTAGTATAGCCCTTCCAGATACGCAGTATTTT

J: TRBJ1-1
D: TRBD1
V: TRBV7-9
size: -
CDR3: CASSSGQGNTEAFF
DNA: TGTGCCAGCAGCTCGGGACAGGGGAACACTGAAGCTTTCTTT

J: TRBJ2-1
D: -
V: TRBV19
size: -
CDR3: CASSIYSTVNEQFF
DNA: TGTGCCAGTAGTATATATTCCACTGTCAATGAGCAGTTCTTC

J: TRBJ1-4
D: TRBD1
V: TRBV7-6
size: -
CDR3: CASSPTGTGKFEKLFF
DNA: TGTGCCAGCAGCCCCACCGGGACAGGGAAATTTGAAAAACTGTTTTTT

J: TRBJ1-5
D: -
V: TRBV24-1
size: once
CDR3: CATSDGDRSNQPQHF
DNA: TGTGCCACCAGTGATGGTGACAGAAGCAATCAGCCCCAGCATTTT

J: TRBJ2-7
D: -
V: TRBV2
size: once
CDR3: CASTKQGRGEQYF
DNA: TGTGCCAGCACAAAACAGGGCCGGGGTGAGCAGTACTTC

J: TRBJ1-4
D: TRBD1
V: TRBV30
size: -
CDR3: CAWGSGTGDKKLFF
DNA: TGTGCCTGGGGGTCCGGGACAGGTGATAAAAAACTGTTTTTT

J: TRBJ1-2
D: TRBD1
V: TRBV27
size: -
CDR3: CASSSYRGVFGYTF
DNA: TGTGCCAGCAGTTCGTACAGGGGGGTTTTTGGCTACACCTTC

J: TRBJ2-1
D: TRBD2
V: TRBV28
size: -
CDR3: CASSLAGVAYNEQFF
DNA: TGTGCCAGCAGTTTAGCGGGAGTGGCCTACAATGAGCAGTTCTTC

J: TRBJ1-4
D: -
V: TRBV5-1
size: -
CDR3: CASSLGRSGNEKLFF
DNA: TGCGCCAGCAGCTTGGGTAGGAGTGGTAATGAAAAACTGTTTTTT

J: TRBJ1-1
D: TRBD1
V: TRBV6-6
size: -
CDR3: CASSPNDRGQFPNTEAFF
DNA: TGTGCCAGCAGTCCTAACGACAGGGGGCAGTTCCCGAACACTGAAGCTTTCTTT

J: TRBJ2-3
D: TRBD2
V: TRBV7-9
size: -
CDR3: CASSLGQRGTDTQYF
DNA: TGTGCCAGCAGCTTAGGTCAGCGGGGGACAGATACGCAGTATTTT

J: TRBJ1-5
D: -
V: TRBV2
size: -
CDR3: CASSELAGPQPQHF
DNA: TGTGCCAGCAGTGAATTGGCAGGGCCTCAGCCCCAGCATTTT

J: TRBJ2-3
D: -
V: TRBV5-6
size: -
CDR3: CASSPIGRSTDTQYF
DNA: TGTGCCAGCAGTCCCATCGGTCGGAGCACAGATACGCAGTATTTT

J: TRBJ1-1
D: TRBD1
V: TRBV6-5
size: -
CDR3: CASSLQGGMNTEAFF
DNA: TGTGCCAGCAGCCTACAGGGGGGAATGAACACTGAAGCTTTCTTT

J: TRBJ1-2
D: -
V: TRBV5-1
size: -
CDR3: CASSLDLSGYTF
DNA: TGCGCCAGCAGCTTGGATTTGAGTGGCTACACCTTC

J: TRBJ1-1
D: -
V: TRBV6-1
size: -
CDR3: CASSEFRIGGHWVRMNTEAFF
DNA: TGTGCCAGCAGTGAATTTCGAATCGGGGGGCATTGGGTTCGGATGAACACTGAAGCTTTCTTT

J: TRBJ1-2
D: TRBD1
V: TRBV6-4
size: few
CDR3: CASSDSRTGNGYTF
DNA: TGTGCCAGCAGTGACTCGAGGACAGGAAATGGCTACACCTTC

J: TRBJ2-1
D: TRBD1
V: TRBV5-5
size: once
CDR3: CASSLGTGNEQFF
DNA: TGTGCCAGCAGCTTGGGGACAGGCAATGAGCAGTTCTTC

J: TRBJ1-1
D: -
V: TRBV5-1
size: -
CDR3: CASSSGPQGTEAFF
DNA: TGCGCCAGCAGCTCGGGTCCTCAGGGCACTGAAGCTTTCTTT

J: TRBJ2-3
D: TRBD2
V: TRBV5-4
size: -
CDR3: CASSAGTTSTDTQYF
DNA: TGTGCCAGCAGCGCGGGGACTACCAGCACAGATACGCAGTATTTT

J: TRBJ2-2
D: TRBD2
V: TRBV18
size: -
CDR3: CASSSGGGPYTGELFF
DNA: TGTGCCAGCTCGTCGGGAGGGGGACCTTACACCGGGGAGCTGTTTTTT

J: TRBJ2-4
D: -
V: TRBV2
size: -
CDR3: CASSETGMNIQYF
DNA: TGTGCCAGCAGTGAAACAGGGATGAACATTCAGTACTTC

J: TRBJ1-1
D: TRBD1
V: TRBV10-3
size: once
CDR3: CAIRPGDRGFNAEAFF
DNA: TGTGCCATCAGGCCTGGGGACAGGGGGTTTAATGCTGAAGCTTTCTTT

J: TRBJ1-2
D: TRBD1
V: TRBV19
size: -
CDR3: CASSPSGQGVILGYTF
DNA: TGTGCCAGTAGTCCGAGCGGACAGGGCGTTATTCTTGGCTACACCTTC

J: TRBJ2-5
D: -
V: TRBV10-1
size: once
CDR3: CASSAAGARSETQYF
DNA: TGCGCCAGCAGTGCGGCAGGGGCAAGATCCGAGACCCAGTACTTC

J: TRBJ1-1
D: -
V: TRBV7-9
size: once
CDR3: CASSLSGGRMTEAFF
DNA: TGTGCCAGCAGCTTGAGTGGGGGCCGGATGACTGAAGCTTTCTTT

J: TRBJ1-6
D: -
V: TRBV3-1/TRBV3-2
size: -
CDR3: CASSHAGYNSPLHF
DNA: TGTGCCAGCAGCCATGCAGGCTATAATTCACCCCTCCACTTT

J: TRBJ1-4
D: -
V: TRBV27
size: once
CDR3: CASSFLKTGSTNEKLFF
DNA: TGTGCCAGCAGTTTCCTAAAAACAGGGTCAACTAATGAAAAACTGTTTTTT

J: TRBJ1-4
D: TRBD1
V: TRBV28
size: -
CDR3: CASSMTGVREKLFF
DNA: TGTGCCAGCAGTATGACAGGGGTTAGAGAAAAACTGTTTTTT

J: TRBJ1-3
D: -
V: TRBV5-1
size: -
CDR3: CASSLESRGGSGNTIYF
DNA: TGCGCCAGCAGCTTGGAGTCTAGAGGGGGCTCTGGAAACACCATATATTTT

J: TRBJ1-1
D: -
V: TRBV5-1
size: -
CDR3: CASTLDRTEAFF
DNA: TGCGCCAGCACCCTCGACAGGACTGAAGCTTTCTTT

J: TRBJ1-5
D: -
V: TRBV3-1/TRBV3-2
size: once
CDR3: CASSRGHGNNQPQHF
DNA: TGTGCCAGCAGCCGCGGACACGGAAACAATCAGCCCCAGCATTTT

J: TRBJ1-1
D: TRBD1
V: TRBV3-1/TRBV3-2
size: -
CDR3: CASRAWDRRNTEAFF
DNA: TGTGCCAGCAGAGCGTGGGACAGGAGGAACACTGAAGCTTTCTTT

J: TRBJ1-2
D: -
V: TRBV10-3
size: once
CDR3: CAISGTDRPYGYTF
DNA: TGTGCCATCAGTGGAACTGACAGGCCTTATGGCTACACCTTC

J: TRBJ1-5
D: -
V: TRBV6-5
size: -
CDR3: CASSYYRDTPQHF
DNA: TGTGCCAGCAGTTACTACCGGGACACCCCCCAGCATTTT

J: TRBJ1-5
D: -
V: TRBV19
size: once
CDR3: CASSIEEANQPQHF
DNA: TGTGCCAGTAGTATAGAGGAGGCAAACCAGCCCCAGCATTTT

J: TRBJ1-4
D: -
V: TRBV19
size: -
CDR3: CASSTVGGRELNEKLFF
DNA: TGTGCCAGTAGCACCGTGGGGGGGCGCGAGTTAAACGAAAAACTGTTTTTT

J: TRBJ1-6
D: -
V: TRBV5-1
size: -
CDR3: CASKLLQSDSPLHF
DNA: TGCGCCAGCAAGCTGCTACAGAGTGATTCACCCCTCCACTTT